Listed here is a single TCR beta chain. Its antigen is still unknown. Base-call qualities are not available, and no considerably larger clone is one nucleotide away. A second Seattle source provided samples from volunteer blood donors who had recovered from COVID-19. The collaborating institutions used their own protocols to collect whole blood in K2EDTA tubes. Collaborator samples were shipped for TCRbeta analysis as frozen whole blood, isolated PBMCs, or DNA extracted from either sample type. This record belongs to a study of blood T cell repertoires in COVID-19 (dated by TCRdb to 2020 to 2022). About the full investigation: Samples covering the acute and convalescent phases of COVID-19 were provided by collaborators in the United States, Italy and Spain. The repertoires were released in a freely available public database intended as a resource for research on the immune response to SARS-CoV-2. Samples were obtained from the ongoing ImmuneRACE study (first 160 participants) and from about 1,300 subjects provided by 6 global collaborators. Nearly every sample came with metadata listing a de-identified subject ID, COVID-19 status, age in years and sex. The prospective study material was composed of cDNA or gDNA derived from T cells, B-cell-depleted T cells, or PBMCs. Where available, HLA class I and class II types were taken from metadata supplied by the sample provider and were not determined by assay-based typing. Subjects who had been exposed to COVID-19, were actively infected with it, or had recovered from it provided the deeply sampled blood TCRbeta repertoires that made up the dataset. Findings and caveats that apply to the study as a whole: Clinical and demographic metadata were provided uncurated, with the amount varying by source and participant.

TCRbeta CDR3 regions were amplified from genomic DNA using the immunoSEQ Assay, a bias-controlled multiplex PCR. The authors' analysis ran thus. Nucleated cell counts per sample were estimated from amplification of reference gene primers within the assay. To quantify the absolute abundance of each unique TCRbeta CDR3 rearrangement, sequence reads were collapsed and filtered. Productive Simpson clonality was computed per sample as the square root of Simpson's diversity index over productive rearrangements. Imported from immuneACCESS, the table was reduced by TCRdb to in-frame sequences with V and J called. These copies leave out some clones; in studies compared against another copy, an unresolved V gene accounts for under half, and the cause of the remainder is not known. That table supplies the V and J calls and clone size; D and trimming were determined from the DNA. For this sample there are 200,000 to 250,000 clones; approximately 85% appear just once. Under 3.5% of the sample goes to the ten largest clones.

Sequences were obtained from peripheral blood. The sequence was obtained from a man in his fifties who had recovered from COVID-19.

The CDR3 protein is CASSQFSSGGAGNYGYTF. In nucleotide form, the sequence is TGTGCCAGCAGCCAATTTAGCTCAGGGGGCGCTGGCAACTATGGCTACACCTTC. The chain is made from TRBV3-1 (or the pseudogene TRBV3-2) and TRBJ1-2; 8 bases in the junction line up with TRBD1. V is cut back by 2 bases and J by 2 bases, with 13 bases in the junction unmatched. The germline V gene (reference sequence) specifies LGHDT as CDR1 and YNNKEL as CDR2. Inclusive of the bounding cysteine and phenylalanine, the CDR3 is 18 residues long. Of the read, only the CDR3 DNA is kept; its 54 bases are in frame from base 1.